Listed below are T cell receptor beta chains from one sample, sequenced in a study of human T cells and chemical hapten exposure. TCRdb reprocessed the RACE reads via MiXCR and lists one record per CDR3 protein. Of about 350,000 distinct CDR3 sequences listed, about 5.4% were seen once; the top ten hold about 8.2%. The starting material was whole blood, obtained in connection with sensitization to the hapten diphenylcyclopropenone (DPC). The source is a young woman with alopecia areata. Some clones in this sample may be carry-over from other donors' samples. Each CDR3 is given with its conserved first and last residue. A D gene is named only where the DNA matches it firmly. For some rows the clone size is stated as once, few or many, or as a class when expanded; others skip it.

j_call clone_size v_call d_call cdr3_aa cdr3_nt
TRBJ2-5 - TRBV7-9 - CASSRPVETQYF TGTGCCAGCAGCCGACCGGTAGAGACCCAGTACTTC
TRBJ2-3 many TRBV7-9 - CASLSPGASTDTQYF TGTGCCAGCTTATCTCCAGGGGCTAGCACAGATACGCAGTATTTT
TRBJ1-6 - TRBV20-1 - CSALRGGASGNSPLHF TGCAGTGCCCTACGGGGGGGGGCCAGTGGGAATTCACCCCTCCACTTT
TRBJ1-5 many TRBV20-1 - CSARDGTSHQPQHF TGCAGTGCTAGAGATGGGACTTCGCATCAGCCCCAGCATTTT
TRBJ2-4 many TRBV11-2 - CASSRIQGSNIQYF TGTGCCAGCAGCCGTATACAGGGATCAAACATTCAGTACTTC
TRBJ1-4 - TRBV2 TRBD1 CASSGNRGSGEKLFF TGTGCCAGCAGTGGGAACAGGGGAAGTGGTGAAAAACTGTTTTTT
TRBJ1-2 many TRBV20-1 TRBD1 CSARTGEYGYTF TGCAGTGCTAGGACAGGGGAGTATGGCTACACCTTC
TRBJ2-7 - TRBV9 - CASSVGGGSAYEQYF TGTGCCAGCAGCGTAGGAGGGGGGTCCGCCTACGAGCAGTACTTC
TRBJ1-6 many TRBV15 - CATSRDDRLLLSPLHF TGTGCCACCAGCAGAGATGACCGCCTGCTACTCTCACCCCTCCACTTT
TRBJ2-5 few TRBV28 TRBD1 CASSWDRPQETQYF TGTGCCAGCAGTTGGGACAGGCCCCAAGAGACCCAGTACTTC
TRBJ2-6 many TRBV5-1 - CASNLAAGANVLTF TGCGCCAGTAACCTAGCTGCTGGGGCCAACGTCCTGACTTTC
TRBJ2-1 many TRBV20-1 - CSARDPLLAGSYNEQFF TGCAGTGCTAGAGATCCTTTATTGGCAGGGTCATACAATGAGCAGTTCTTC
TRBJ1-1 many TRBV3-1 TRBD1 CASTYPGGDEAFF TGTGCCAGCACCTATCCAGGGGGTGACGAAGCTTTCTTT
TRBJ2-3 - TRBV27 TRBD2 CASSITPSGGTDTQYF TGTGCCAGCAGCATAACCCCTAGCGGGGGTACAGATACGCAGTATTTT
TRBJ2-3 - TRBV9 - CASSALAFSTDTQYF TGTGCCAGCAGCGCACTAGCTTTTAGCACAGATACGCAGTATTTT
TRBJ1-1 - TRBV2 TRBD1 CASSGQGRNTEAFF TGTGCCAGCAGTGGACAGGGCCGGAACACTGAAGCTTTCTTT
TRBJ2-6 many TRBV10-1 - CASSGPDSGANVLTF TGCGCCAGCAGTGGTCCAGACTCTGGGGCCAACGTCCTGACTTTC
TRBJ1-6 - TRBV5-4 - CASSAGQGTLNSPLHF TGTGCCAGCAGCGCCGGTCAGGGGACACTGAATTCACCCCTCCACTTT
TRBJ1-1 few TRBV6-5 - CASSRSGWDSLNTEAFF TGTGCCAGCAGTAGGTCTGGCTGGGACTCACTAAACACTGAAGCTTTCTTT
TRBJ2-3 many TRBV28 TRBD2 CASSRAGGGDTQYF TGTGCCAGCAGTCGAGCGGGGGGTGGCGATACGCAGTATTTT
TRBJ2-3 few TRBV6-6 TRBD1 CASSYEAGTGPYF TGTGCCAGCAGTTACGAAGCCGGGACAGGGCCGTATTTT
TRBJ1-1 few TRBV6-5 - CASSLEGGGGTEAFF TGTGCCAGCAGCCTAGAGGGGGGAGGAGGCACTGAAGCTTTCTTT
TRBJ1-1 many TRBV6-5 - CASRLNYGDTEAFF TGTGCCAGCAGATTAAACTACGGGGACACTGAAGCTTTCTTT
TRBJ1-5 many TRBV28 - CASRTDGFSNQPQHF TGTGCCAGCAGAACGGACGGCTTTAGCAATCAGCCCCAGCATTTT
TRBJ2-5 few TRBV4-2 - CASSQENRPETQYF TGTGCCAGCAGCCAAGAAAATAGGCCCGAGACCCAGTACTTC